The TCR beta chain described here comes from a study of blood T cell repertoires in COVID-19. The table came from immunoSEQ multiplex PCR; TCRdb's copy has only in-frame clones and leaves some out. The sample consists of approximately 120,000 clones, approximately 81% of them appearing once. Germline V gene data show CDR1 as SGHRS and CDR2 as YFSETQ. This CDR3 is 13 amino acids long. The J segment lost 5 bases and the V segment lost 4 bases, leaving 4 bases of the junction unmatched. This chain joins TRBV5-1 and TRBJ2-3; 7 positions agree with TRBD1. The sequencing input was peripheral blood. The source is a man at least 80 years old with COVID-19, enrolled during active disease. CDR3 DNA: TGCGCCAGCAGCCCTCAGGGGGAAGATACGCAGTATTTT. It is translated as CASSPQGEDTQYF.